The clone carrying this TCR beta chain was recorded many times. Its target is unknown. The data stem from a study of T cells after yellow fever vaccination. Regarding the study as a whole: Post-booster samples contained most primary-vaccination clones (around 95% CD4, around 90% CD8). Peaking on day 5 versus 15, the secondary response was faster but weaker.

Germline CDR1 is MNHEY and CDR2 is SVGAGI. The CDR3 extends over 15 amino acids. The germline V and J ends were trimmed by 4 bases and 2 bases, with 14 bases remaining between them. TCR cDNA was made by 5'RACE template switching, adding a universal primer site and UMIs. TCRdb independently ran MiXCR on the 5' RACE reads; one entry per CDR3 protein. The sample has about 500,000 distinct CDR3 sequences; about 15% are singletons. This specimen was PBMCs, taken roughly 5 days after the first yellow fever vaccination. This TCR was recovered from a man aged 18 to 30 who received the YFV17D yellow fever vaccine. The J gene is TRBJ2-5, the V gene TRBV6-5; D is perhaps TRBD1 or TRBD2 (6 bases each). The CDR3 DNA is TGTGCCAGCAGTTTACGGAGGGACACTCAAGAGACCCAGTACTTC. It yields the protein CASSLRRDTQETQYF.